This TCR beta chain was documented in a study of cytomegalovirus exposure and HLA in healthy donors. Overall study findings and caveats: When presence/absence was analysed, sequencing depth was taken to be roughly uniform across donors. An observed cluster of highly shared sequence variants was recorded as a likely sequencing artifact. Prediction of most subjects' HLA-A and HLA-B alleles by TCR beta sequences was reportedly accurate.

V trimming: 4 bases; J trimming: 5 bases; junction bases outside the gene matches: 4. This CDR3 is built from 15 residues. Germline loops: CDR1 MRHNA, CDR2 SNTAGT. On this clone itself: Its antigen remains unidentified.

Amplification used 60 Vbeta primers and 13 Jbeta primers. Some clones are missing from TCRdb's copy, which holds only in-frame ones; the method was immunoSEQ multiplex PCR. The table includes about 140,000 clones, approximately 79% detected once. The sample was PBMCs. The rearrangement joins TRBV6-4 to TRBJ2-2, with 10 bases aligning to TRBD1. The sequence was collected from a man aged 18 to 30 in good health and CMV-seronegative. The CDR3 bases are TGTGCCAGCAGTGCCGGGACAGGGGCAACCGGGGAGCTGTTTTTT. Protein sequence: CASSAGTGATGELFF.